The present entry profiles one TCR beta chain with its context. Its antigen is undetermined. The sample is drawn from a study of siplizumab effects on memory and regulatory T cells. Per sample, 85,000 to 100,000 TCR templates underwent assay. Sequencing used immunoSEQ multiplex PCR; TCRdb keeps in-frame clones, though not all of them. The top ten hold less than 0.035% of the sample, which has tens of thousands of clones, roughly 95% seen once. Study-wide results and limits: Unstimulated subsets captured only a minor fraction of alloreactive clones.

Unstimulated naive, memory, effector memory and TEMRA subsets from three donor pairs have been sequenced, the authors report. The sequencing input was naive CD4+ T cells sorted from blood. The receptor was isolated from a human donor in good health.

The DNA of the CDR3 is TGTGCCAGTATTGGGACAGGGGTCTTGGGAGCTTTCTTT. This translates into CASIGTGVLGAFF. The rearrangement joins TRBV19 to TRBJ1-1, with 10 bases fitting TRBD1. Germline CDR1 and CDR2: LNHDA and SQIVND (reference sequence). V gave up 7 bases and J gave up 10 bases; unmatched junction bases: 9. This CDR3 has 13 residues.